The clone carrying this T cell receptor (beta chain) was counted at least ten times. Its antigen is undetermined. MiXCR, applied by TCRdb to the 5' RACE reads, yields one record per CDR3 protein. This table holds more than 300,000 distinct CDR3 sequences, roughly an eighth found once. The CDR3 spans 13 residues. CDR1 is ENHRY, CDR2 SYGVKD, per germline. The germline V and J ends were trimmed by 10 bases and 2 bases, with 14 bases remaining between them. The sample comes from a study of T-cell memory formation after mild COVID-19. Whole-study context: Largely donor-specific sequence clusters came from two donors. Findings of the study overall: The second-wave clones peaking on day 37 were not confirmed as SARS-CoV-2-specific. Pre-infection memory showed some responding clones, and this suggested that cross-reactive memory joined.

Sequencing used PBMCs or a T cell subset sorted from them (not recorded which). The gene calls are TRBV10-3 and TRBJ1-1; maybe TRBD1 (5 bases). The TCR sequence derives from a man aged 18 to 30 who had mild COVID-19 (a few samples of this study predate the infection). Cell type and time point are not known. The CDR3 here is CASLTGPNTEAFF. As DNA, the CDR3 is TGTGCCAGCCTCACAGGTCCTAACACTGAAGCTTTCTTT.